A selection of T cell receptor beta chains follows, all from one sample in a study of tumor and adjacent non-tumor tissue in lung cancer. Using its own MiXCR run on the multiplex PCR reads, TCRdb lists one record per CDR3 protein. The data contain fewer than 90,000 distinct CDR3 sequences, under 80% of them singletons. Material: distant non-tumor lung tissue. These receptors were obtained from a woman aged 45-65 years with non-small cell lung cancer. Each CDR3 is given with its conserved first and last residue. The order of the fields is CDR3 length, J gene, V gene, clone size, D gene, CDR3 DNA, CDR3 protein. D genes are given only for firm matches. Size is omitted from some rows. Given values are once, few, many or a class for expanded clones.

cdr3_length: 14
j_call: TRBJ2-5
v_call: TRBV11-2
clone_size: .
d_call: .
cdr3_nt: TGTGCCAGTAGCCCTATGGTGAGCGTGGAGACCCAGTACTTC
cdr3_aa: CASSPMVSVETQYF

cdr3_length: 14
j_call: TRBJ1-4
v_call: TRBV6-2/TRBV6-3
clone_size: .
d_call: .
cdr3_nt: TGTGAAAGCAGTCCGAGGCATACTAATGAAAAACTGTTTTTT
cdr3_aa: CESSPRHTNEKLFF

cdr3_length: 14
j_call: TRBJ2-1
v_call: TRBV6-1
clone_size: once
d_call: .
cdr3_nt: TGTGCCAGTAGTGAAGTGTGGGGCTACGATGAGCAGTTCTTC
cdr3_aa: CASSEVWGYDEQFF

cdr3_length: 17
j_call: TRBJ1-4
v_call: TRBV20-1
clone_size: many
d_call: .
cdr3_nt: TGCAGTGCTAGAAAGGCCAGGACTAGCAGGGTTAATGAAAAACTGTTTTTT
cdr3_aa: CSARKARTSRVNEKLFF

cdr3_length: 16
j_call: TRBJ1-1
v_call: TRBV5-4
clone_size: once
d_call: .
cdr3_nt: TGTGCCAGCAGCTCCGGGTGGGTATGGGGTAACACTGAAGCTTTCTTC
cdr3_aa: CASSSGWVWGNTEAFF

cdr3_length: 16
j_call: TRBJ2-7
v_call: TRBV4-2
clone_size: .
d_call: .
cdr3_nt: TGTGCCAGCAGCCATGCAGTAGAGGCTGTCTCCTACGAGCAGCACTTC
cdr3_aa: CASSHAVEAVSYEQHF

cdr3_length: 12
j_call: TRBJ1-4
v_call: TRBV10-3
clone_size: few
d_call: .
cdr3_nt: TGTGCCATCAGTGCGACAGATGAAAAACTGTTTTTT
cdr3_aa: CAISATDEKLFF

cdr3_length: 16
j_call: TRBJ1-1
v_call: TRBV4-2
clone_size: many
d_call: TRBD1
cdr3_nt: TGTGCCAGCAGCCCTCGGGACAGCCCTTTGAACACTGAAGCTTTCTTT
cdr3_aa: CASSPRDSPLNTEAFF

cdr3_length: 15
j_call: TRBJ2-1
v_call: TRBV10-3
clone_size: many
d_call: TRBD1
cdr3_nt: TGTGCCATCAGTTGGGGACAGGGGTTAGACAATGAGCAGTTCTTC
cdr3_aa: CAISWGQGLDNEQFF

cdr3_length: 13
j_call: TRBJ1-2
v_call: TRBV20-1
clone_size: few
d_call: .
cdr3_nt: TGCAGTGCTCGACCCCCCGGGGGCTCAGGCTACACCTTC
cdr3_aa: CSARPPGGSGYTF

cdr3_length: 13
j_call: TRBJ2-7
v_call: TRBV29-1
clone_size: once
d_call: TRBD1
cdr3_nt: TGCAGCGTTGCGGCGGGACAGGGGGTCGAGGAATACTTC
cdr3_aa: CSVAAGQGVEEYF

cdr3_length: 11
j_call: TRBJ2-1
v_call: TRBV25-1
clone_size: few
d_call: .
cdr3_nt: TGTGCCAGCGGGGTCGCCAATGAGCAGTTCTTC
cdr3_aa: CASGVANEQFF

cdr3_length: 11
j_call: TRBJ2-1
v_call: TRBV12-3/TRBV12-4
clone_size: .
d_call: .
cdr3_nt: TGTGCCATCAGTTTCGTCCATGACCAGTTCTTC
cdr3_aa: CAISFVHDQFF

cdr3_length: 15
j_call: TRBJ1-3
v_call: TRBV6-6
clone_size: .
d_call: .
cdr3_nt: TGTGCCAGCTGTTCATGGATAGGTGGTGGAAACACCATATATTTT
cdr3_aa: CASCSWIGGGNTIYF

cdr3_length: 13
j_call: TRBJ2-7
v_call: TRBV29-1
clone_size: .
d_call: .
cdr3_nt: TGCAGCGCCACGGGGCTAGTCTTCGACGGGCAGTACTTC
cdr3_aa: CSATGLVFDGQYF

cdr3_length: 14
j_call: TRBJ2-2
v_call: TRBV5-6
clone_size: many
d_call: .
cdr3_nt: TGTGCCAGCAGCCCCGCAGGGGGGGCCGGGGAGCTGTTTTTT
cdr3_aa: CASSPAGGAGELFF

cdr3_length: 14
j_call: TRBJ2-3
v_call: TRBV5-6
clone_size: .
d_call: .
cdr3_nt: TGTGCCAGCAGCTTGAGCGAGATCGGAAATGCGCGGTATTTT
cdr3_aa: CASSLSEIGNARYF

cdr3_length: 16
j_call: TRBJ2-4
v_call: TRBV12-3/TRBV12-4
clone_size: .
d_call: .
cdr3_nt: TGTGCCAGCAGTTTAGAGACACCCCATGCCCAAAACATTCAGTACTTC
cdr3_aa: CASSLETPHAQNIQYF

cdr3_length: 14
j_call: TRBJ1-4
v_call: TRBV6-1
clone_size: .
d_call: .
cdr3_nt: TGTGCCAGCAGCTCTTCGGCGGGTGATGAAGAACTGTTTTTT
cdr3_aa: CASSSSAGDEELFF

cdr3_length: 14
j_call: TRBJ1-5
v_call: TRBV10-2
clone_size: once
d_call: .
cdr3_nt: TGCGCCAGCAGTGGGGCTGGTGCTCAGCAGACCCAACGTTTT
cdr3_aa: CASSGAGAQQTQRF

cdr3_length: 11
j_call: TRBJ1-1
v_call: TRBV29-1
clone_size: .
d_call: .
cdr3_nt: TGTGGCGTTGACGGATACACTGAAGCTTTCTTT
cdr3_aa: CGVDGYTEAFF

cdr3_length: 17
j_call: TRBJ2-7
v_call: TRBV10-3
clone_size: .
d_call: TRBD1
cdr3_nt: TGTGCCGTCAGTGAGTCCCCGGGACAGGCCCCATCCTACGAGCAGTATTTC
cdr3_aa: CAVSESPGQAPSYEQYF

cdr3_length: 16
j_call: TRBJ2-5
v_call: TRBV7-9
clone_size: .
d_call: .
cdr3_nt: TGTGACAGCAGCCCTGGACAGTTCGGGGCCTGGGAGACCCAGTACTTC
cdr3_aa: CDSSPGQFGAWETQYF

cdr3_length: 13
j_call: TRBJ2-1
v_call: TRBV12-3/TRBV12-4
clone_size: .
d_call: .
cdr3_nt: TGTGCCACCAGTTTTCGGCTGTCCAATGAGCAGTTCTTC
cdr3_aa: CATSFRLSNEQFF

cdr3_length: 15
j_call: TRBJ2-1
v_call: TRBV12-3/TRBV12-4
clone_size: .
d_call: TRBD2
cdr3_nt: TGTGCCAGCAGTTACGGGACTAGCAGGTACAATGAGCAGTTCTTC
cdr3_aa: CASSYGTSRYNEQFF

cdr3_length: 15
j_call: TRBJ2-3
v_call: TRBV20-1
clone_size: once
d_call: TRBD2
cdr3_nt: TGCTGTGCTAAAAGGGCGGGAGGGAGCACAGATACTCAGTATTTT
cdr3_aa: CCAKRAGGSTDTQYF

cdr3_length: 14
j_call: TRBJ1-3
v_call: TRBV29-1
clone_size: .
d_call: .
cdr3_nt: TGCAGCGCATCCGAGATAGGGGATGGAAACACCATATATTTT
cdr3_aa: CSASEIGDGNTIYF

cdr3_length: 13
j_call: TRBJ2-2
v_call: TRBV11-2
clone_size: .
d_call: .
cdr3_nt: TGTGTCAGCAACTCCGAGAACACCGGGGAGCTGTTTTTT
cdr3_aa: CVSNSENTGELFF

cdr3_length: 12
j_call: TRBJ2-7
v_call: TRBV6-5
clone_size: .
d_call: .
cdr3_nt: TGTGCCAACAGTTCGACATGGGCCTGGAAGTACTTC
cdr3_aa: CANSSTWAWKYF

cdr3_length: 15
j_call: TRBJ2-3
v_call: TRBV11-1
clone_size: .
d_call: .
cdr3_nt: TGTGCCAGCAGCTTAGAGATCCGGGGCACAGATACGCAGTATTTC
cdr3_aa: CASSLEIRGTDTQYF

cdr3_length: 12
j_call: TRBJ2-5
v_call: TRBV11-1
clone_size: large
d_call: TRBD1
cdr3_nt: TGTGCCAGCAGCTCGACGGGACAGGGCCAGTACTTC
cdr3_aa: CASSSTGQGQYF

cdr3_length: 13
j_call: TRBJ2-7
v_call: TRBV29-1
clone_size: .
d_call: TRBD1
cdr3_nt: TGCAGCGTTGCTGCGGGACAGGGGATCGAGCCGCACTTC
cdr3_aa: CSVAAGQGIEPHF

cdr3_length: 16
j_call: TRBJ2-3
v_call: TRBV6-1
clone_size: many
d_call: .
cdr3_nt: TGTGCCAGCAGGACTGCTTACGGCACTAGCACAGATACGCAGTATTTT
cdr3_aa: CASRTAYGTSTDTQYF

cdr3_length: 14
j_call: TRBJ2-7
v_call: TRBV29-1
clone_size: .
d_call: .
cdr3_nt: TGCAGCTTCATCAGCTGGAGGGCAATCCACGAGCCATACTTC
cdr3_aa: CSFISWRAIHEPYF

cdr3_length: 15
j_call: TRBJ2-1
v_call: TRBV10-2
clone_size: .
d_call: .
cdr3_nt: TGCGCCAGCAGGGACCTACTAGAGCAGTTTAGTGAGCAGTTCTTC
cdr3_aa: CASRDLLEQFSEQFF

cdr3_length: 14
j_call: TRBJ2-2
v_call: TRBV20-1
clone_size: .
d_call: TRBD1
cdr3_nt: TGCAGTGCAGAGAGACAGGGGGCTAACGGGGAGCTGTTTTTT
cdr3_aa: CSAERQGANGELFF

cdr3_length: 15
j_call: TRBJ2-5
v_call: TRBV12-3/TRBV12-4
clone_size: .
d_call: .
cdr3_nt: TGTGCCAGCAGTTTATTCGCGCCAGTAAAAGAGACCCACTACTTC
cdr3_aa: CASSLFAPVKETHYF

cdr3_length: 23
j_call: TRBJ2-3
v_call: TRBV14
clone_size: .
d_call: .
cdr3_nt: TGTGCCAACAGCCAAGATCGACGCGGTCTGAAGTTCGGGGGAATGGGAGGCACAGATACGCAGTATTTT
cdr3_aa: CANSQDRRGLKFGGMGGTDTQYF

cdr3_length: 12
j_call: TRBJ2-7
v_call: TRBV29-1
clone_size: .
d_call: .
cdr3_nt: TGCAGCGTAGAAGGTCGGGTGAGGGAGCAGTACTTC
cdr3_aa: CSVEGRVREQYF

cdr3_length: 14
j_call: TRBJ1-6
v_call: TRBV7-9
clone_size: .
d_call: .
cdr3_nt: TGTGCCAGCAGCTCGAAAGGGGAAGGATCACCCCTCCGCTTT
cdr3_aa: CASSSKGEGSPLRF

cdr3_length: 14
j_call: TRBJ1-1
v_call: TRBV6-5
clone_size: .
d_call: TRBD1
cdr3_nt: TGTGCCAGGATTGAGGGGGCGCGGGGCACTGAAGTTTTCTTT
cdr3_aa: CARIEGARGTEVFF

cdr3_length: 11
j_call: TRBJ2-5
v_call: TRBV6-5
clone_size: .
d_call: .
cdr3_nt: TGTGCCACCAGTTACGTAGAGACCCAGTACTTC
cdr3_aa: CATSYVETQYF

cdr3_length: 16
j_call: TRBJ2-7
v_call: TRBV4-1
clone_size: .
d_call: .
cdr3_nt: TGCGCCGGCAGCCTCGACAGGTCTGCAGGGGTTCTCGAGCAGTACTTC
cdr3_aa: CAGSLDRSAGVLEQYF

cdr3_length: 17
j_call: TRBJ2-1
v_call: TRBV29-1
clone_size: .
d_call: TRBD2
cdr3_nt: TGCAGCGTTGGCGGGGGAGACATGGTGGTGTCCTACAATGAGCAGTTCTTC
cdr3_aa: CSVGGGDMVVSYNEQFF

cdr3_length: 12
j_call: TRBJ2-7
v_call: TRBV29-1
clone_size: .
d_call: TRBD2
cdr3_nt: TGCAGCGGACGAGCGGGAGAAGACGAGCAGTTTTTC
cdr3_aa: CSGRAGEDEQFF